This T cell receptor (beta chain) was captured by sequencing in a study of blood T cell repertoires in COVID-19. CDR3 length equals 14 residues. The germline V gene encodes CDR1 SGHAT and CDR2 FQNNGV. V was shortened by 5 bases and J by 10 bases, with 20 bases between the two germline ends. Generated by immunoSEQ multiplex PCR, the TCRdb table keeps only in-frame clones and is missing some. The sample lists 250,000 or so clones; around 83% were seen once. The genes are TRBV11-2 and TRBJ1-1; D is uncertain. Sequencing was performed on PBMCs or T cells enriched from blood (not recorded which). The clonotype was recovered from a woman aged 50 to 60 who had been exposed to COVID-19. The DNA for the CDR3 is TGTGCCAGCAGCCCTAGGGAGCGGGGATGGAGAGCTTTCTTT. It encodes CASSPRERGWRAFF.